This TCR beta chain was documented in a study of blood T cell repertoires in COVID-19. The overall study: Samples of COVID-19 (acute and convalescent) were obtained from the United States, Italy and Spain.

In the original workflow: Counts of nucleated cells, estimated from reference gene primer amplification, were obtained. Clones were sequenced by immunoSEQ multiplex PCR, and TCRdb holds only the in-frame ones, with some missing. V and J calls and clone size are copied from that table; D and trimming were computed from the DNA. Of 200,000 to 250,000 clones detected, 85% to 90% appear once; the ten largest clones hold around 6.5%. The specimen sequenced was peripheral blood. The receptor comes from a man older than 75 with acute or convalescent COVID-19.

This CDR3 is CALEGAMNTEAFF. The CDR3, as DNA: TGTGCCTTGGAGGGGGCGATGAACACTGAAGCTTTCTTT. The chain recombines TRBV30 with TRBJ1-1; 7 nucleotides line up with TRBD1. Germline CDR1 GTSNPN, CDR2 SVGIG (reference sequence). The CDR3 spans 13 residues. Trimming took 7 bases from V and 0 from J; bases not matched to a gene: 5.